What follows describes a single TCR beta chain. Its antigen has not been determined. Within one base of it there is no much larger clone, and no base qualities were kept. The collaborating institutions used their own protocols to collect whole blood in K2EDTA tubes. For TCRbeta analysis, collaborators shipped samples in one of three forms: frozen whole blood, isolated PBMCs, or DNA extracted from either of those sample types. The source of the sample is a study of blood T cell repertoires in COVID-19 (dated by TCRdb to the early 2020s). About the investigation overall: Collaborator samples came from the United States, Italy and Spain and covered acute and convalescent phases of COVID-19. Samples were obtained from the ongoing ImmuneRACE study (first 160 participants) and from some 1,300 subjects provided by 6 global collaborators. Subjects who had been exposed to COVID-19, were actively infected with it, or had recovered from it provided the deeply sampled blood TCRbeta repertoires that made up the dataset. The repertoires were released in a freely available public database intended as a resource for research on the immune response to SARS-CoV-2. Where HLA class I and class II types were available, the types were taken from metadata supplied by the sample provider, not from assay-based typing. The material from the prospective study consisted of cDNA or gDNA derived from T cells, B-cell-depleted T cells, or PBMCs. A de-identified subject ID, COVID-19 status, age in years and sex were almost always included in the sample metadata. The research as a whole found: Clinical and demographic metadata were provided uncurated, with the amount varying by source and participant.

TCRbeta CDR3 regions were amplified from genomic DNA by means of the immunoSEQ Assay, a bias-controlled multiplex PCR. For the original study's pipeline: Nucleated cell counts per sample were estimated from amplification of reference gene primers within the assay. To quantify the absolute abundance of each unique TCRbeta CDR3 rearrangement, sequence reads were collapsed and filtered. For each sample, productive Simpson clonality was calculated as the square root of Simpson's diversity index over productive rearrangements. The source is immuneACCESS, and TCRdb retained only in-frame sequences with V and J called. Part of the clones is not carried over; for the studies checked, unresolved V genes explain less than half of this, and the remainder is unexplained. That table is the source of V, J and clone size, and D and trimming were worked out from the DNA. Counted in this sample were around 60,000 clones; around 89% of them appeared once. Clones ranked in the top ten supply 3.5% to 4% of the sample.

Trimming accounts for 4 bases at V and 4 bases at J, while the number of junction bases matched to no gene is 8. The germline V gene (reference sequence) sets CDR1 to LGHDT and CDR2 to YNNKEL. From cysteine to phenylalanine, the CDR3 is 16 amino acids long. Only CDR3 DNA is held: 48 bases, read in frame from base 1. Specimen: peripheral blood. The receptor chain draws on TRBV3-1 (or the pseudogene TRBV3-2) and TRBJ2-2, with 8 central nucleotides matching TRBD1. This clonotype was obtained from a human donor in a cohort sampled during active COVID-19. CDR3 reads: CASSLGTGYPTGELFF. The DNA sequence is as follows: TGTGCCAGCAGCCTTGGGACAGGTTATCCCACCGGGGAGCTGTTTTTT.